This entry concerns a single TCR beta chain. It was with 60 Vbeta and 13 Jbeta primers that the PCR ran. Clones were sequenced by immunoSEQ multiplex PCR, and TCRdb holds only the in-frame ones, with some missing. The sample carries fewer than 250,000 clones, almost 75% recorded once. This record belongs to a study of cytomegalovirus exposure and HLA in healthy donors. This receptor was taken from a woman aged 30 to 39 in good health and CMV-seropositive. The sequencing input was PBMCs.

CDR3 DNA sequence: TGCGCCAGCAGCCGACAGGGGGACACTGAAGCTTTCTTT. It specifies CASSRQGDTEAFF. V is TRBV4-3 and J is TRBJ1-1, with 9 bases that match TRBD1. The CDR3 is made up of 13 amino acids. Germline trimming cut 4 bases from V and 3 bases from J; bases unmatched to any gene: 0. Germline V gives CDR1 LGHNA, CDR2 YSLEER.